Reported below is one T cell receptor beta chain. This sample is drawn from a study of blood T cell repertoires in COVID-19. The wider study: Sample material is recorded as cDNA or gDNA derived from T cells, B-cell-depleted T cells, or PBMCs.

Participants were aged about 18 to 100 years from 20 to 30 US areas. Participants reported their clinical history, and cohort assignment relied on those reports. Recovery meant two consecutive negative NP/OP PCR tests, professional clearance, or resolved symptoms. TCRdb's table, derived via immunoSEQ multiplex PCR, lists solely in-frame clones and lacks some. The sample lists hundreds of thousands of clones; around 92% were seen once. This CDR3 is 17 amino acids long. The germline V gene has CDR1 LGHNA and CDR2 YNFKEQ. J was trimmed by 2 bases and V by 1 base; bases with no gene match: 6. Sequencing was performed on PBMCs or T cells enriched from blood (not recorded which). The clonotype comes from a woman aged 25 to 45 who had recovered from COVID-19. The chain joins TRBV4-2 to TRBJ2-4; 9 positions agree with TRBD1. The CDR3 region is CASSQGRGQGSKNIQYF. DNA of the CDR3: TGTGCCAGCAGCCAAGGTAGAGGACAGGGGTCCAAAAACATTCAGTACTTC.